What follows is one TCR beta chain and its context. Sample time point: cycle 4 day 1 (C4D1), after five to seven weeks of nivolumab. No patient escaped relapse after autologous stem cell transplantation, and brentuximab vedotin exposure varied. This specimen comes from a study of PD-1 blockade in classical Hodgkin lymphoma. Trimming pared 0 bases from V and 0 bases from J, leaving 5 bases between. Germline loops: CDR1 LGHNA, CDR2 YSLEER. The CDR3 is made up of 14 amino acids. Using immunoSEQ multiplex PCR, the repertoire was profiled, and TCRdb retains in-frame clones only, with some absent. The table lists 6,600 or so clones, 76% of them singletons, with around 40% in the top ten.

The origin of this receptor is a human donor with classical Hodgkin lymphoma. This sequence joins TRBV4-3 and TRBJ1-1; D uncertain. The sample consisted of peripheral blood mononuclear cells (PBMCs), taken before the fourth cycle of nivolumab. In DNA, the CDR3 is TGCGCCAGCAGCCAAGAACGAATGAACACTGAAGCTTTCTTT. Its protein product is CASSQERMNTEAFF.